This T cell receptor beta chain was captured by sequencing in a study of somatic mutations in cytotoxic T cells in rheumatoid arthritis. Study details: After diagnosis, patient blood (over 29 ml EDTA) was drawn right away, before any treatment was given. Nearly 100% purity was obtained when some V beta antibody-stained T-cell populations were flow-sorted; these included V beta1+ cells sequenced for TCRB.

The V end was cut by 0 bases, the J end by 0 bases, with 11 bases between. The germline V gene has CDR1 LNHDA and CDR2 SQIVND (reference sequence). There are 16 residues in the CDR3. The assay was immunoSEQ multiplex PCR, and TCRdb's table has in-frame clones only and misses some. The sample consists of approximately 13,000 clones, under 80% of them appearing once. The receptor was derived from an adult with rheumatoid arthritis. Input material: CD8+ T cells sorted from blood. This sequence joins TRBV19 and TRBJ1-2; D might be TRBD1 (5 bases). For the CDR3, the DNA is TGTGCCAGTAGTATAGACTACGGGGACCCTAACTATGGCTACACCTTC. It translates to CASSIDYGDPNYGYTF.